This T cell receptor beta chain was found in a study of T cells in Graves' hyperthyroidism and ophthalmopathy. The CDR3 totals 14 residues. Trimming took 0 bases from V and 8 from J; bases not matched to a gene: 6. From germline, CDR1 is LGHDT and CDR2 YNNKEL (reference sequence). RNA transcripts served as the template for amplifying TCR beta CDR3 regions. During a first-round RT-PCR of the TCR CDR3, the HTBI primer set was used. TCRdb independently ran MiXCR on the multiplex PCR reads; one entry per CDR3 protein. The repertoire includes about 560,000 distinct CDR3 sequences, 15% to 19% of them detected once, and under 7.5% sits in the top ten. Stability of Graves' hyperthyroidism was defined as absent ophthalmopathy progression within 18 months. Clinical symptoms, serum thyroxine and TRAb, thyroid ultrasound and orbital computed tomography together formed the diagnostic basis.

The rearrangement uses TRBV3-1 and TRBJ1-2, with TRBD1 matching 7 bases. The sequenced material came from blood. The receptor was isolated from a woman in her twenties or thirties with Graves' hyperthyroidism. As DNA, the CDR3 is TGTGCCAGCAGCCAAGACGACAGGGCCGGAGGCTACACCTTC. It translates to CASSQDDRAGGYTF.